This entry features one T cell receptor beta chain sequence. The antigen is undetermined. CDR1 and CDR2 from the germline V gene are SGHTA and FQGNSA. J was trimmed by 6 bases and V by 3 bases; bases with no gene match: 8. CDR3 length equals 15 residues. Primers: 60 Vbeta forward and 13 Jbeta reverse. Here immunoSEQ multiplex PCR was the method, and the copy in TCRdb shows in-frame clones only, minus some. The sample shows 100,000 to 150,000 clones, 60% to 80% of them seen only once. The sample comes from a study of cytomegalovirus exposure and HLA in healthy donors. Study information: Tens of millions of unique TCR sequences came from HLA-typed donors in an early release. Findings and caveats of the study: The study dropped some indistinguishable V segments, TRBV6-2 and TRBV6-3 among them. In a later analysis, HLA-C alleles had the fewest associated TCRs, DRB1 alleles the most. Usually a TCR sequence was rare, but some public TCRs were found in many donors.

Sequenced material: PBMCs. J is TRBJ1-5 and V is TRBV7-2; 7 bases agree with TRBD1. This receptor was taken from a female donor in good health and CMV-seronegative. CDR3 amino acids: CASSLDQGVGQPQHF. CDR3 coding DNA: TGTGCCAGCAGCTTGGATCAGGGGGTCGGTCAGCCCCAGCATTTT.